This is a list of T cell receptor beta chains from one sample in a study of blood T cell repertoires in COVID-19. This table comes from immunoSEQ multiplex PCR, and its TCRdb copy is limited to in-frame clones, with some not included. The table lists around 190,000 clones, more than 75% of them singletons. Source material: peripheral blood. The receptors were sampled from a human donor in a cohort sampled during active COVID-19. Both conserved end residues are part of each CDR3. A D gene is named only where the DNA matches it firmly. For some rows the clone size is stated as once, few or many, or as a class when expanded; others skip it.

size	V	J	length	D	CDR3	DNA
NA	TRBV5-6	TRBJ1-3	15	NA	CASSSSPGEGNTIYF	TGTGCCAGCAGCTCCAGCCCAGGGGAGGGAAACACCATATATTTT
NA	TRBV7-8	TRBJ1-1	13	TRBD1	CASSLGVRGTAFF	TGTGCCAGCAGCTTAGGTGTCAGGGGGACGGCTTTCTTT
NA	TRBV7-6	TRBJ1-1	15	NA	CASSQTPGGVAEAFF	TGTGCCAGCAGCCAAACTCCCGGGGGAGTCGCTGAAGCTTTCTTT
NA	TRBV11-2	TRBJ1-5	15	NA	CASSLDGQANQPQHF	TGTGCCAGCAGCTTAGATGGTCAGGCCAATCAGCCCCAGCATTTT
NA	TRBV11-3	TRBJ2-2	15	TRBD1	CASSLGTGNFEELFF	TGTGCCAGCAGCTTAGGGACAGGGAATTTCGAGGAGCTGTTTTTT
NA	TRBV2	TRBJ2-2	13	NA	CASSEGAPGELFF	TGTGCCAGCAGTGAAGGGGCCCCCGGGGAGCTGTTTTTT
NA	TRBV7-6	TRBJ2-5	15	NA	CASSLSRGIMETQYF	TGTGCCAGCAGCTTAAGCAGGGGCATTATGGAGACCCAGTACTTC
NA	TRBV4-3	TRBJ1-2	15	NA	CASSQDLRVFYGYTF	TGCGCCAGCAGCCAAGATCTCAGGGTATTCTATGGCTACACCTTC
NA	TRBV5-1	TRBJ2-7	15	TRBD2	CASSRTSGSLYEQYF	TGCGCCAGTTCGCGGACTAGCGGGAGTCTTTACGAGCAGTACTTC
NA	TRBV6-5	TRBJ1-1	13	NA	CASSPGRNTEAFF	TGTGCCAGCAGTCCAGGGCGGAACACTGAAGCTTTCTTT
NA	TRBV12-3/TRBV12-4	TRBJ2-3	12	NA	CASRQEGDTQYF	TGTGCCAGCAGGCAGGAAGGAGATACGCAGTATTTT
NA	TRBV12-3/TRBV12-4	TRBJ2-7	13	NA	CASSHNAGGAQYF	TGTGCCAGCAGTCACAATGCCGGAGGGGCGCAGTACTTC
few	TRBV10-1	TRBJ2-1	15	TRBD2	CASSEPAAGVNEQFF	TGCGCCAGCAGTGAGCCTGCAGCGGGGGTCAATGAGCAGTTCTTC
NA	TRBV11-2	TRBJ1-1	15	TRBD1	CASSTQGTGETEAFF	TGTGCCAGCAGCACACAGGGGACCGGGGAAACTGAAGCTTTCTTT
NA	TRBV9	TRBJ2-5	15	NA	CASSVEGSRGETQYF	TGTGCCAGCAGCGTAGAAGGTTCCCGGGGGGAGACCCAGTACTTC
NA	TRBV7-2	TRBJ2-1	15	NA	CASSPYRGRYNEQFF	TGTGCCAGCAGCCCCTATCGGGGGAGATACAATGAGCAGTTCTTC
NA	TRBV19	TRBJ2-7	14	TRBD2	CASRQGLAVGEQYF	TGTGCCAGTCGGCAAGGCCTAGCGGTCGGAGAGCAGTACTTC
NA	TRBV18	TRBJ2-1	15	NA	CASSPGEAPTIEQFF	TGTGCCAGCTCACCAGGGGAGGCCCCTACAATTGAGCAGTTCTTC
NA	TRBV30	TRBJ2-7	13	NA	CAWSAPARYEQYF	TGTGCCTGGAGCGCACCGGCCAGGTACGAGCAGTACTTC
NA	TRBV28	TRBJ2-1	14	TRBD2	CASLDSGTRNEQFF	TGTGCCAGCCTAGATTCGGGGACTAGGAATGAGCAGTTCTTC